A selection of T cell receptor beta chains follows, all from one sample in a study of T cell repertoires in cytomegalovirus infection. Antigens for these TCRs are unknown. TCRdb re-analysed the reads in MiXCR, keeping a single row per CDR3 protein. This sample has roughly 500,000 distinct CDR3 sequences, with roughly a third found just once. The source was cultured PBMCs, collected from culture after CMV antigen stimulation. Receptors originate from a human donor in good health (CMV status not recorded). Some clones in this sample may be carry-over from other donors' samples. The CDR3 runs from the conserved cysteine through the conserved F or W. A D gene is named only where the DNA matches it firmly. Size values are once, few and many counts, or a class for expanded clones, and some rows have none.

-	TRBD1	TRBV4-3	TRBJ1-4	CASSQDLATGTEKLFF	TGCGCCAGCAGCCAAGACTTGGCGACAGGGACCGAAAAACTGTTTTTT
few	-	TRBV10-3	TRBJ2-7	CAISHRDSSSYEQYF	TGTGCCATCAGTCACCGGGATTCGAGCTCCTACGAGCAGTACTTC
-	-	TRBV27	TRBJ1-2	CASTPTALANYGYTF	TGTGCCAGCACCCCGACGGCGCTAGCTAACTATGGCTACACCTTC
once	-	TRBV29-1	TRBJ2-1	CSVVSGVHEQFF	TGCAGCGTTGTTTCGGGAGTCCATGAGCAGTTCTTC
-	-	TRBV7-8	TRBJ2-1	CASSYPGAGSSYNEQFF	TGTGCCAGCAGCTACCCCGGGGCGGGGTCCTCCTACAATGAGCAGTTCTTC
-	-	TRBV2	TRBJ2-3	CASSDSGIADTQYF	TGTGCCAGCAGTGACTCGGGTATCGCAGATACGCAGTATTTT
-	TRBD2	TRBV6-2/TRBV6-3	TRBJ2-2	CASSYSDSGNTNTGELFF	TGTGCCAGCAGTTACTCCGACAGCGGGAACACGAACACCGGGGAGCTGTTTTTT
-	TRBD2	TRBV5-6	TRBJ2-3	CASSWGAGGPTDTQYF	TGTGCCAGCAGCTGGGGTGCGGGAGGGCCAACCGATACGCAGTATTTT
many	TRBD2	TRBV7-6	TRBJ2-1	CASSLGQGLADNEQFF	TGTGCCAGCAGCTTAGGCCAAGGACTAGCCGACAATGAGCAGTTCTTC
few	-	TRBV27	TRBJ2-2	CASSLLGPGELFF	TGTGCCAGCAGTTTATTAGGGCCCGGGGAGCTGTTTTTT
-	TRBD1	TRBV29-1	TRBJ2-7	CSVRDRGLGADYEQYF	TGCAGCGTTCGGGACAGGGGACTCGGAGCGGATTACGAGCAGTACTTC
-	TRBD1	TRBV19	TRBJ2-7	CASSISDRVIEQYF	TGTGCCAGTAGTATCTCGGACAGGGTCATCGAGCAGTACTTC
few	TRBD1	TRBV28	TRBJ2-7	CASRSGTGLYEQYF	TGTGCCAGCAGGTCCGGGACAGGGCTATACGAGCAGTACTTC
many	TRBD2	TRBV7-8	TRBJ2-2	CASSPGAGGALNTGELFF	TGTGCCAGCAGCCCGGGGGCGGGAGGCGCTCTGAACACCGGGGAGCTGTTTTTT
-	-	TRBV6-6	TRBJ1-1	CASCGGLGNTEAFF	TGTGCCAGCTGTGGCGGATTGGGGAACACTGAAGCTTTCTTT
-	-	TRBV4-3	TRBJ2-5	CASSQDRWTETQYF	TGCGCCAGCAGCCAAGATCGGTGGACAGAGACCCAGTACTTC
few	-	TRBV12-3/TRBV12-4	TRBJ2-1	CASNEGTASFSYNEQFF	TGTGCCAGCAACGAAGGGACGGCATCTTTCTCCTACAATGAGCAGTTCTTC
-	-	TRBV5-4	TRBJ2-7	CASSLAASSYEQYF	TGTGCCAGCAGCTTGGCGGCGAGCTCCTACGAGCAGTACTTC
few	-	TRBV12-3/TRBV12-4	TRBJ1-4	CASSLWGPATNEKLFF	TGTGCCAGCAGTTTATGGGGGCCTGCAACTAATGAAAAACTGTTTTTT
-	TRBD2	TRBV5-1	TRBJ2-5	CASSSLFVAGREETQYF	TGCGCCAGCAGCTCACTCTTCGTAGCGGGGAGGGAAGAGACCCAGTACTTC
-	TRBD1	TRBV6-2/TRBV6-3	TRBJ2-7	CASTNGGTGGKQYF	TGTGCCAGCACTAACGGGGGGACAGGGGGCAAGCAGTACTTC
-	TRBD1	TRBV30	TRBJ1-2	CAWRRDSKSSGYTF	TGTGCCTGGAGACGGGACAGTAAGAGTAGTGGCTACACCTTC
many	-	TRBV6-5	TRBJ2-7	CASSYSSVPSYEQYF	TGTGCCAGCAGTTACTCGAGCGTTCCATCCTACGAGCAGTACTTC
-	TRBD1	TRBV4-1	TRBJ2-6	CASSQPLDRVAGANVLTF	TGCGCCAGCAGCCAACCCCTCGACAGGGTCGCTGGGGCCAACGTCCTGACTTTC
few	-	TRBV7-4	TRBJ1-1	CASSVLGGMNTEAFF	TGTGCCAGCAGCGTACTCGGGGGTATGAACACTGAAGCTTTCTTT
few	TRBD1	TRBV7-9	TRBJ2-1	CASSPREGQGAPFF	TGTGCCAGCAGCCCCCGGGAGGGACAGGGGGCTCCGTTCTTC
-	-	TRBV4-1	TRBJ2-7	CASSQDVPYEQYF	TGCGCCAGCAGCCAAGATGTGCCCTACGAGCAGTACTTC
-	-	TRBV24-1	TRBJ2-5	CATSDYGGKQETQYF	TGTGCCACCAGTGATTACGGCGGAAAACAAGAGACCCAGTACTTC
-	TRBD2	TRBV4-1	TRBJ2-5	CASSQDGLAGEETQYF	TGCGCCAGCAGCCAAGATGGACTAGCGGGAGAAGAGACCCAGTACTTC
many	-	TRBV7-2	TRBJ1-3	CASSLARGRGSGNTIYF	TGTGCCAGCAGCTTAGCGAGGGGACGCGGCTCTGGAAACACCATATATTTT
-	-	TRBV7-2	TRBJ2-3	CASSLRGYPTDTQYF	TGTGCCAGCAGCTTAAGAGGCTACCCCACAGATACGCAGTATTTT
-	-	TRBV24-1	TRBJ1-2	CATSGTGRFGGYTF	TGTGCCACCAGTGGGACGGGCCGATTCGGTGGCTACACCTTC
-	-	TRBV5-6	TRBJ1-4	CASSLWAVIEKLFF	TGTGCCAGCAGCTTGTGGGCAGTTATTGAAAAACTGTTTTTT
-	TRBD2	TRBV6-8	TRBJ2-3	CASSRTSGSGIRNTQYF	TGTGCCAGCAGTAGGACTAGCGGGAGTGGTATCAGAAATACGCAGTATTTT
-	-	TRBV7-9	TRBJ1-1	CASSLEQGVTEAFF	TGTGCCAGCAGCTTAGAGCAGGGAGTAACTGAAGCTTTCTTT